The rows below give T cell receptor beta chains drawn from one sample of a study of shared clonotypes between healthy human individuals. TCRdb's copy holds only in-frame clones and misses some; the assay was immunoSEQ multiplex PCR. This table has over a million clones, about 74% appearing once. The specimen sequenced was memory CD4+ T cells sorted from blood. The receptors derive from a young man in good health. The conserved cysteine and the conserved F or W are not part of the CDR3 here. Each record gives: CDR3 length, V gene, J gene, CDR3 protein.

>15|TRBV4-2|TRBJ2-4
ASSQDQTLLAKNIQY
>10|TRBV7-2|TRBJ2-7
ASSPRRGEQY
>13|TRBV6-1|TRBJ1-2
ASSAGTGQNYGYT
>11|TRBV6-1|TRBJ2-2
ASKASGTGELF
>12|TRBV28|TRBJ1-5
ASSREVDNQPQH
>11|TRBV30|TRBJ2-3
AQTSGREGTQY
>12|TRBV18|TRBJ2-7
ASSPQTSKGEQY
>13|TRBV11-2|TRBJ2-2
ASSFSGQGFGELF
>13|TRBV11-2|TRBJ2-7
ASTVGQVSSYEQY
>10|TRBV28|TRBJ2-7
ASSPQGVEQY
>12|TRBV5-8|TRBJ1-4
ASGGTGRFGKLF
>11|TRBV6-5|TRBJ1-1
ASRGRENTEAF
>11|TRBV19|TRBJ1-1
ASRNLGVTEAF
>11|TRBV7-8|TRBJ1-2
ASSPAGPYGYT
>15|TRBV25-1|TRBJ1-3
ASSALHGTDSGNTIY
>12|TRBV10-3|TRBJ1-1
AISSTESNTEAF
>11|TRBV28|TRBJ2-5
ASSLDNQETQY
>16|TRBV27|TRBJ2-3
ASSLSPGLAASTDTQY
>13|TRBV5-1|TRBJ2-3
ASRLTSGGSDTQY
>12|TRBV11-2|TRBJ1-2
ASSAYRVDYGYT
>13|TRBV11-2|-
ASSLDPGTAYEQY
>11|TRBV7-2|TRBJ2-3
ASSLDASSTQY
>13|TRBV2|TRBJ1-5
ASTPGTGDNQPQH
>12|TRBV27|TRBJ1-6
ASSLSLYNSPLH
>14|TRBV6-5|TRBJ2-5
ASSYSKTGRWETQY
>14|TRBV14|TRBJ2-3
ASSLGLAGRSDTQY
>14|TRBV7-9|TRBJ1-6
ASSLWAGQPNSPLH
>13|TRBV9|TRBJ2-3
ASSVTRLSTDTQY
>13|TRBV9|TRBJ2-7
ASSPMGVGAYEQY
>13|TRBV5-4|TRBJ2-1
ASSPGRETNNEQF
>13|TRBV5-4|TRBJ2-5
ASSTGQGRSETQY
>11|TRBV2|TRBJ1-1
ASSDPDRGQAF